This T cell receptor beta chain was documented in a study of naive and memory T cell subsets. Two oligonucleotides, mixed equimolar, formed the beta constant-region primer covering TRBC1 and TRBC2. Nested alpha and beta constant-region primers with the SP2 primer drove four PCR rounds on ligated cDNA. TCRdb reanalysed the UMI-ligation and nested PCR reads using MiXCR and keeps one entry per CDR3 protein. The table has 130,000 to 150,000 distinct CDR3 sequences, about 23% seen once. About this clonotype: Its antigen is unidentified.

Alpha and beta libraries were amplified separately from the second PCR onward. Findings and limits, study-wide: A few larger clonotypes appeared in naive repertoires, especially CD8, possibly memory cells re-expressing CD45RA. In naive cells, over 95% of TCR sequences were seen only once.

Looked up from germline, CDR1 is MDHEN and CDR2 is SYDVKM. CDR3 length: 16 amino acids. The V gene end was trimmed by 7 bases and the J gene end by 2 bases; junction bases not matched to a gene: 9. The specimen was naive CD4+ T cells from blood. The gene calls are TRBV28 and TRBJ2-1; 9 bases are a match to TRBD2. This sequence was found in a human donor in good health. The DNA for the CDR3 is TGTGCCAGCACCACTGCGGTAGCGGGAGCCTACAATGAGCAGTTCTTC. It is translated as CASTTAVAGAYNEQFF.